This TCR beta chain appears in the sequencing data of a study of T-cell reconstitution after alpha-beta-depleted transplantation in children. Study findings and constraints: Expanded graft clones numbering several hundred reportedly gave rise to alpha-beta T cells about two months after transplant.

Germline assignment: CDR1 LNHDA and CDR2 SQIVND (reference sequence). V was clipped by 7 bases and J by 4 bases, with 16 bases between them. This CDR3 is 14 amino acids long. In its sample, this clonotype was seen a few times. Its matching antigen is unknown. Preparation of the TCRbeta library used unique molecular identifiers. TCRdb passed the PCR reads through MiXCR, listing each CDR3 protein once. The sample contains roughly 340,000 distinct CDR3 sequences, about 17% of which appear only once. The origin of this receptor is a male patient between 2 and 15 years old who had a stem cell transplant for acute lymphoblastic leukemia, so the T cells may come from the graft donor. Sequencing was performed on PBMCs, mostly from graft donor cells, taken 360 days after TCRalphabeta/CD19-depleted stem cell transplant. This chain connects TRBV19 to TRBJ1-1; possible D gene TRBD1, 5 bases. The CDR3 bases are TGTGCCAGTACCTCCCCGTCCAGGGTCACTGAAGCTTTCTTT. This encodes CASTSPSRVTEAFF. Combining the CDR3 with reference TRBV19 and TRBJ1-1 gives the whole variable domain DGGITQSPKYLFRKEGQNVTLSCEQNLNHDAMYWYRQDPGQGLRLIYYSQIVNDFQKGDIAEGYSVSREKKESFPLTVTSAQKNPTAFYLCASTSPSRVTEAFFGQGTRLTVV.